This entry features one T cell receptor beta chain sequence. Its antigen remains unidentified. These data belong to a study of cytotoxic CD8 clonotypes in ibrutinib-treated CLL. Overall study: Response samples were drawn at a median of about eleven months of treatment, range 6 to 36. Productive templates averaged about 260,000 per sample, and productive rearrangements more than 80,000.

Profiled with immunoSEQ multiplex PCR; TCRdb holds only in-frame clones, not every one. This table has more than 200,000 clones, around three quarters appearing once. Findings of the study overall: With treatment, public clonotypes, which were uncommon, either contracted or remained stable.

Germline CDR1 SGHDN, CDR2 FVKESK. The CDR3 extends over 13 amino acids. V was shortened by 7 bases and J by 7 bases, with 13 bases between the two germline ends. The chain joins TRBV14 to TRBJ1-4, with unresolved D. The input for sequencing was PBMCs, taken after 24 months of ibrutinib treatment. This sequence was found in a human donor with chronic lymphocytic leukemia. The CDR3, as DNA: TGTGCCAGCACCGGGCAGGTTGGTGAAAAACTGTTTTTT. It codes for CASTGQVGEKLFF.